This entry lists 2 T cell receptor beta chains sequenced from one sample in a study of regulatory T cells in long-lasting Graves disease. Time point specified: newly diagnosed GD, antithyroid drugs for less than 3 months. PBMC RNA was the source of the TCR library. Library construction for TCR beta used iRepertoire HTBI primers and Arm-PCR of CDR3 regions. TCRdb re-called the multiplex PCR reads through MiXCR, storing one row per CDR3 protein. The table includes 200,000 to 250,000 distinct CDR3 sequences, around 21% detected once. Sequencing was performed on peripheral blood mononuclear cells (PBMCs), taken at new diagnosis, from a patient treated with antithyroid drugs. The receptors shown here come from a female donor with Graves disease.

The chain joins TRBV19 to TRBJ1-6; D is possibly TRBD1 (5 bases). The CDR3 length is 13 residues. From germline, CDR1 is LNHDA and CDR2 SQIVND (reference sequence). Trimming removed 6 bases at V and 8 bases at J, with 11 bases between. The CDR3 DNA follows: TGTGCCAGTAGCTCAGGGAGATATTCACCCCTCCACTTT. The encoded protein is CASSSGRYSPLHF.

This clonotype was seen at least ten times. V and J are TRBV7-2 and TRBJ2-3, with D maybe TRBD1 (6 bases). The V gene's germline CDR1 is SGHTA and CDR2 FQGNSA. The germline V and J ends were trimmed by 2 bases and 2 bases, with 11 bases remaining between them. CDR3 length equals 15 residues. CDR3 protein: CASSLLQGFTDTQYF. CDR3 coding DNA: TGTGCCAGCAGCTTACTACAGGGATTCACAGATACGCAGTATTTT.